The clone carrying this TCR beta chain was seen more than once but under ten times. Its antigen is not identified. CDR3 length: 13 residues. Germline lookup yields CDR1 MNHEY and CDR2 SMNVEV (reference sequence). The V and J ends lost 5 bases and 6 bases respectively, with 13 bases between them. The table came from immunoSEQ multiplex PCR; TCRdb's copy has only in-frame clones and leaves some out. The repertoire holds about 350,000 clones, with 86% as singletons. This record comes from a study of Ad26.COV2.S vaccination and SARS-CoV-2 variants. Whole-study results and caveats: Recipients of either vaccine or placebo displayed similar breadth of non-spike TCRs. Assessments of TCR breadth and depth may have underestimated the total T cell responses.

Treatment denoted: some 20 received Ad26.COV2.S at low or high dose, single or two shots; five or six received placebo; per-sample allocation not given. Following the first vaccine or placebo injection, samples were taken on day 63. The chain employs TRBV27 and TRBJ1-1; D gene unclear. The sequencing here drew on peripheral blood, taken in a trial of Ad26.COV2.S vaccine versus placebo. The sequence derives from a person aged 18-60 years who received the Ad26.COV2.S COVID-19 vaccine or a placebo. The CDR3 reads CASSLPNGAEAFF. The CDR3 DNA reads as TGTGCCAGCAGTCTTCCAAATGGAGCTGAAGCTTTCTTT.